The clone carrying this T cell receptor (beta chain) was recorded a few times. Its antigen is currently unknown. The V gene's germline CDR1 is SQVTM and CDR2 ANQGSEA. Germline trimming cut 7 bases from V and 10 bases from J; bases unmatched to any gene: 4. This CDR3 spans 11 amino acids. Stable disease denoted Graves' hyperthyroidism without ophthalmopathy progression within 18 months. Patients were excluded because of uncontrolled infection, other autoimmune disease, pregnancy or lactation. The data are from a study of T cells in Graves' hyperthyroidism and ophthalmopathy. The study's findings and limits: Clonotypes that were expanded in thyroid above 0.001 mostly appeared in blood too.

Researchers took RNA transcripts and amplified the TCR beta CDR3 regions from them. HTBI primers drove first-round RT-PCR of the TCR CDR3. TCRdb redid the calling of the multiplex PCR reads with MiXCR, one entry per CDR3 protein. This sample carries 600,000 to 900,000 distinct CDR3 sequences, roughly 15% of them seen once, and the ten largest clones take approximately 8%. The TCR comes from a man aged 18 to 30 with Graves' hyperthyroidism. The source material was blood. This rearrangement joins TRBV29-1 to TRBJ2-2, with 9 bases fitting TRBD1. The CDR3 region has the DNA TGCAGCGCTTGGACAGGGGAGGAGCTGTTTTTT. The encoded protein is CSAWTGEELFF.